This T cell receptor beta chain was recorded in a study of T cell responses to AZD1222 COVID-19 vaccine. Study as a whole: Both about-4-week and about-12-week second-dose recipients were combined. Study observations and caveats: Donors, mostly white British, included more females; clonal diversity was possibly underestimated. There were repertoire samples only from the period after the peak T cell response. The reported proportion of spike-specific TCRs targeting unmutated variant regions was nearly half.

With respect to this clone: The antigen is unknown.

Some clones are missing from TCRdb's copy, which holds only in-frame ones; the method was immunoSEQ multiplex PCR. Seen here are fewer than 130,000 clones, nearly 90% observed once, and the top ten hold about 3%. The germline V gene encodes CDR1 SGHTA and CDR2 FQGTGA. The CDR3 is 15 amino acids. V dropped 5 bases and J dropped 2; count of bases not matched to a gene: 7. Material: peripheral blood, obtained on day 0 of AZD1222 vaccination. The chain carries TRBV7-3 and TRBJ1-1; TRBD1 agrees at 8 bases. The receptor was isolated from an adult in good health. The CDR3 loop is CASSPGTGKNTEAFF. CDR3 bases: TGTGCCAGCAGCCCGGGGACAGGAAAAAACACTGAAGCTTTCTTT. The variable domain in full, completed from reference TRBV7-3 and TRBJ1-1, reads GAGVSQTPSNKVTEKGKYVELRCDPISGHTALYWYRQSLGQGPEFLIYFQGTGAADDSGLPNDRFFAVRPEGSVSTLKIQRTERGDSAVYLCASSPGTGKNTEAFFGQGTRLTVV.